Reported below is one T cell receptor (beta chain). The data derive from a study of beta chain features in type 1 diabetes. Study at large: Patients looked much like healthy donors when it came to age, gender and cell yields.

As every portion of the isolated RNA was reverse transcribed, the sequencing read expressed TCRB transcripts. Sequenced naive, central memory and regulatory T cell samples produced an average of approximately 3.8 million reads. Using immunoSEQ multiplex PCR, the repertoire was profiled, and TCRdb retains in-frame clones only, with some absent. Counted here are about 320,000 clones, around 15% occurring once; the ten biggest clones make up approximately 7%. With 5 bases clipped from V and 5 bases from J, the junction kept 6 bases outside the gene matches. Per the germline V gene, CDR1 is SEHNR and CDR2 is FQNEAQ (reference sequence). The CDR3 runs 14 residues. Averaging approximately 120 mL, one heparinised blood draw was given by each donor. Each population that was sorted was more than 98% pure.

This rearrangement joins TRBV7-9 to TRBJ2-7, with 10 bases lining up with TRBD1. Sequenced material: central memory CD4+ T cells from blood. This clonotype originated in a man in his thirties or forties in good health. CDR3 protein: CASSQTGGSDEQYF. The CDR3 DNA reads TGTGCCAGCAGCCAGACAGGGGGCTCTGACGAGCAGTACTTC.